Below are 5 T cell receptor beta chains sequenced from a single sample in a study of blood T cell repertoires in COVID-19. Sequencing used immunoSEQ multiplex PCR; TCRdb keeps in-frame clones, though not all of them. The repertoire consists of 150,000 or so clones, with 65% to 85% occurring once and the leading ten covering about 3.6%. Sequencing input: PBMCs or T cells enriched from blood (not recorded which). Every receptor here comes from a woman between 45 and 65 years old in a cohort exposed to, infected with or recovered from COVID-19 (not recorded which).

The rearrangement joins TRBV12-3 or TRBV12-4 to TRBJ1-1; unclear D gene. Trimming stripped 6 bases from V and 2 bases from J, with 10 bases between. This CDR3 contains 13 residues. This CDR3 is CASSLAANTEAFF. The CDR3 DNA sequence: TGTGCCAGCAGCCTTGCGGCCAACACTGAAGCTTTCTTT.

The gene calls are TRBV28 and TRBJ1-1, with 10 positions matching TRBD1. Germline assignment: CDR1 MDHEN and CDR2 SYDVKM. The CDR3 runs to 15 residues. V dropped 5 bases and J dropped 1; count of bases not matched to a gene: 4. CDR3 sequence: CASSPRTGGNTEAFF. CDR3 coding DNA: TGTGCCAGCAGTCCCAGGACAGGGGGGAACACTGAAGCTTTCTTT.

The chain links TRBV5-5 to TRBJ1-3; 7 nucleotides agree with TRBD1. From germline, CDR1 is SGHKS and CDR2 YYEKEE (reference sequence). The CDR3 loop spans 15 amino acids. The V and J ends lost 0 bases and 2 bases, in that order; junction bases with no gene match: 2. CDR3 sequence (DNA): TGTGCCAGCAGCTTGGTAGGGGGCCCTGGAAACACCATATATTTT. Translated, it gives CASSLVGGPGNTIYF. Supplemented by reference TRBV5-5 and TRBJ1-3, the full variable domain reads DAGVTQSPTHLIKTRGQQVTLRCSPISGHKSVSWYQQVLGQGPQFIFQYYEKEERGRGNFPDRFSARQFPNYSSELNVNALLLGDSALYLCASSLVGGPGNTIYFGEGSWLTVV.

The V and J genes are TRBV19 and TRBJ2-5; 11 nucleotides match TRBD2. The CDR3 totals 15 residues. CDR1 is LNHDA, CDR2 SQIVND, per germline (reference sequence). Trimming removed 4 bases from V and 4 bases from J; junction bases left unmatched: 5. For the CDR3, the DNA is TGTGCCAGTAGTAACCTAGCGGGGGGCCGAGAGACCCAGTACTTC. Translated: CASSNLAGGRETQYF.

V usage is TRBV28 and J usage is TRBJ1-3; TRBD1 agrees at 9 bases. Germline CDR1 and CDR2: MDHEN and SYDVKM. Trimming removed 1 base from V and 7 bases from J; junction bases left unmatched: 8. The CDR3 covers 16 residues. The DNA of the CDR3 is TGTGCCAGCAGTTTATTCGGGACAGGGCCTAGGAACACCATATATTTT. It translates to CASSLFGTGPRNTIYF.